These 15 T cell receptor beta chains share one sample of origin, sequenced in a study of Ad26.COV2.S vaccination and SARS-CoV-2 variants (dated by TCRdb to the early 2020s). This specimen's treatment or condition label, interpreted: roughly 19 received Ad26.COV2.S at low or high dose, single or two shots; five or six received placebo; per-sample allocation not given. For vaccine and placebo recipients, the sequenced repertoires came from samples collected on day 63 after the first injection. Libraries were constructed by the immunoSEQ multiplex PCR assay. The clones in this table, taken by TCRdb from immuneACCESS, are in-frame only. Not every clone is retained; where verified, under half of the shortfall comes from an unresolved V gene, and the cause of the rest is unknown. For this sample there are about 350,000 clones; about 88% appear just once. The ten largest clones capture 6.4% of the sample.

The sequencing here drew on peripheral blood, taken in a trial of Ad26.COV2.S vaccine versus placebo. Receptor source: a person between 18 and 65 years old who received the Ad26.COV2.S COVID-19 vaccine or a placebo.

The gene calls are TRBV19 and TRBJ1-1, with 9 bases fitting TRBD1. Per the germline V gene, CDR1 is LNHDA and CDR2 is SQIVND (reference sequence). This CDR3 region has 20 residues. V dropped 4 bases and J dropped 1; count of bases not matched to a gene: 19. CDR3 amino acids: CASSNRKPRRRDRANTEAFF. For the CDR3, the DNA is TGTGCCAGTAGTAACCGGAAACCTAGGAGGCGGGACAGGGCGAACACTGAAGCTTTCTTT.

J is TRBJ2-3 and V is TRBV4-3; no clear D. The CDR3 has 14 amino acids. V was pared by 0 bases and J by 5 bases, with 9 bases between. Germline-derived CDR1 and CDR2 are LGHNA and YSLEER. CDR3 sequence: CASSQDRHRDTQYF. The CDR3 DNA follows: TGCGCCAGCAGCCAAGATAGGCACAGAGATACGCAGTATTTT.

V usage is TRBV11-3 and J usage is TRBJ2-1; 12 bases are a match to TRBD1. The CDR3 is 18 residues long. CDR1 and CDR2 from the germline V gene are SGHNT and YENEEA. V was clipped by 0 bases and J by 2 bases; unmatched bases: 5. CDR3 DNA: TGTGCCAGCAGCTTAGAAGGGGGACAGGGGGCTACCTACAATGAGCAGTTCTTC. As protein: CASSLEGGQGATYNEQFF.

The rearrangement uses TRBV28 and TRBJ1-5, with TRBD1 matching over 10 bases. The germline CDR1 and CDR2 sequences are MDHEN and SYDVKM. The CDR3 is made up of 15 amino acids. V was clipped by 2 bases and J by 10 bases; unmatched bases: 8. The CDR3 spells CASSLPSGQGVPQHF. The DNA for the CDR3 is TGTGCCAGCAGTTTACCCTCCGGACAGGGGGTACCCCAGCATTTT.

V and J are TRBV6-6 and TRBJ2-3; TRBD2 matches 13 bases. The CDR3 runs 19 residues. Germline V lookup: CDR1 MNHNY, CDR2 SVGAGI (reference sequence). After removal of 5 bases from V and 4 bases from J, the junction contained 15 bases not matched to a gene. CDR3 nucleotides: TGTGCCAGCAGTCTAACTAGCGGGGGGGCTTTGGCCGCGGCAGATACGCAGTATTTT. Protein: CASSLTSGGALAAADTQYF.

The V and J genes are TRBV2 and TRBJ2-2; D gene uncertain. The CDR3 runs 14 residues. V lost 1 base and J 5 bases, leaving 8 bases between the germline ends. Germline lookup yields CDR1 SNHLY and CDR2 FYNNEI. DNA for the CDR3: TGTGCCAGCAGTGAAGTAGTAGGTACCGGGGAGCTGTTTTTT. This translates into CASSEVVGTGELFF. Complete variable domain (other parts from reference TRBV2 and TRBJ2-2): EPEVTQTPSHQVTQMGQEVILRCVPISNHLYFYWYRQILGQKVEFLVSFYNNEISEKSEIFDDQFSVERPDGSNFTLKIRSTKLEDSAMYFCASSEVVGTGELFFGEGSRLTVL.

This clone was detected only once. The V and J genes are TRBV9 and TRBJ2-5; D not certain. There are 16 residues in the CDR3. V gave up 0 bases and J gave up 5 bases, with 17 bases separating them. Germline-derived CDR1 and CDR2 are SGDLS and YYNGEE. CDR3 amino acids: CASSVGPSGLGETQYF. The CDR3 DNA reads as TGTGCCAGCAGCGTAGGGCCCTCGGGTCTTGGGGAGACCCAGTACTTC.

J is TRBJ1-5 and V is TRBV5-1; a possible D gene is TRBD1 (5 bases). Germline CDR1 and CDR2: SGHRS and YFSETQ. V lost 4 bases to trimming and J lost 6 bases, with 14 bases between them. The CDR3 sequence is 14 residues long. CDR3: CASSGDGTGQPQHF. As DNA, the CDR3 is TGCGCCAGCAGCGGCGACGGGACGGGTCAGCCCCAGCATTTT.

The rearrangement uses TRBV3-1 (or the pseudogene TRBV3-2) and TRBJ1-5, with D maybe TRBD1 (5 bases). Germline V gene lookup returns CDR1 LGHDT and CDR2 YNNKEL (reference sequence). There are 12 residues in the CDR3. Between the trimmed V and J ends, which lost 8 bases and 3 bases, there was a span of 8 bases. The CDR3 sequence is CASGDPNQPQHF. DNA of the CDR3: TGTGCCAGCGGGGACCCCAATCAGCCCCAGCATTTT.

The V and J genes are TRBV6-5 and TRBJ1-2; 9 nucleotides agree with TRBD1. CDR1 is MNHEY and CDR2 is SVGAGI in the germline V gene. With 6 bases clipped from V and 2 bases from J, the junction kept 7 bases outside the gene matches. The CDR3 covers 15 residues. This chain's CDR3 is CASRFSGTGNYGYTF. For the CDR3, the DNA is TGTGCCAGCAGATTCTCCGGGACAGGGAACTATGGCTACACCTTC.

This chain links TRBV7-2 with TRBJ1-4, with TRBD1 matching 12 bases. Trimming at V came to 4 bases and at J to 4 bases, leaving 7 bases not matched to a gene. CDR1 is SGHTA, CDR2 FQGNSA, per germline. CDR3 length equals 17 residues. CDR3 amino acids: CASSSGDRGPDNEKLFF. The CDR3 nucleotides are TGTGCCAGCAGCTCCGGGGACAGGGGGCCAGATAATGAAAAACTGTTTTTT.

V and J are TRBV6-5 and TRBJ1-2, with 7 bases identical to TRBD1. The ends lost 0 bases at V and 9 bases at J; junction bases unmatched: 7. Germline V gene sequence: CDR1 MNHEY, CDR2 SVGAGI. The CDR3 totals 14 residues. Here the CDR3 DNA reads TGTGCCAGCAGTTACTCGGCTGGACAGGTAAGCTACACCTTC. Amino acids: CASSYSAGQVSYTF.

The V call is TRBV2, the J call TRBJ2-1; D gene uncertain. V lost 5 bases and J lost 0, with 14 bases in between. This CDR3 spans 16 amino acids. Germline V gene lookup returns CDR1 SNHLY and CDR2 FYNNEI. The CDR3 DNA sequence: TGTGCCAGCAGTTTGGACGCCTGGAGCTCCTACAATGAGCAGTTCTTC. Amino acids: CASSLDAWSSYNEQFF.

This clone was counted a single time. The chain is built from TRBV3-1 (or the pseudogene TRBV3-2) and TRBJ1-1, with D possibly matching TRBD1 (5 bases). This CDR3 is 16 amino acids long. Germline assignment: CDR1 LGHDT and CDR2 YNNKEL (reference sequence). V lost 3 bases, J lost 2 bases, and 16 bases lay in between. CDR3 sequence: CASSQETATPNTEAFF. The CDR3 DNA reads TGTGCCAGCAGCCAGGAGACAGCTACCCCAAACACTGAAGCTTTCTTT.

The chain links TRBV4-3 to TRBJ2-3, with 8 nucleotides matching TRBD1. CDR3 length: 17 amino acids. The ends lost 1 base at V and 2 bases at J; junction bases unmatched: 8. Germline CDR1 and CDR2: LGHNA and YSLEER. CDR3 residues: CASSQGPGQASTDTQYF. Here the CDR3 DNA reads TGCGCCAGCAGCCAAGGGCCGGGACAGGCCTCCACAGATACGCAGTATTTT.